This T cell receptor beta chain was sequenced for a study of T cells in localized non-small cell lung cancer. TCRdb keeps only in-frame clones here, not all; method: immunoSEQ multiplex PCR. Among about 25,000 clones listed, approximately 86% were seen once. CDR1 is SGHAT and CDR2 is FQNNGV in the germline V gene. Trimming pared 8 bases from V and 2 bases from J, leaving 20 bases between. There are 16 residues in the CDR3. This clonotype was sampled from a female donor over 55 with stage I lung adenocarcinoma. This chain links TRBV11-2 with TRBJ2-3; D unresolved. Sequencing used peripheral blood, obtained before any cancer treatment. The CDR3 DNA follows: TGTGCCAGCGGTCCCTTCCCCGGGTTTTCCACAGATACGCAGTATTTT. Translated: CASGPFPGFSTDTQYF.